This TCR beta chain was identified in a study of blood T cell repertoires in COVID-19. About the research overall: The study drew acute and convalescent COVID-19 samples from the United States, Italy and Spain.

Original methodology: Reference gene primer amplification gave nucleated cell count estimates. Sequencing was performed with immunoSEQ multiplex PCR; in TCRdb, only in-frame clones are kept and a portion is missing. The V and J calls and clone size were taken over from that table, and D and trimming were inferred from the DNA. Of 120,000 to 150,000 clones listed, more than 75% are singletons. V lost 0 bases to trimming and J lost 2 bases, with 13 bases between them. This CDR3 comprises 15 residues. The germline gives CDR1 GTSNPN, CDR2 SVGIG (reference sequence). This chain uses TRBV30 with TRBJ1-2; a weak D match, TRBD1 (5 bases). The sequencing input was peripheral blood. This receptor was taken from a woman in her 50s with active or convalescent COVID-19. The CDR3 DNA sequence: TGTGCCTGGAGTGTTAGGACATCGAAGAACTATGGCTACACCTTC. This sequence encodes CAWSVRTSKNYGYTF.